Described below is a single T cell receptor (beta chain) sequence and its context. Clones were sequenced by immunoSEQ multiplex PCR, and TCRdb holds only the in-frame ones, with some missing. The profile shows under 20,000 clones, about four fifths of them singletons. The sample belongs to a study of PD-1 blockade in classical Hodgkin lymphoma. Every patient had relapsed following autologous stem cell transplantation, and cohorts differed in brentuximab vedotin exposure. CDR3 length equals 13 residues. Germline values: CDR1 MNHNY, CDR2 SVGAGI (reference sequence). V lost 3 bases and J lost 2, with 8 bases in between.

This receptor was identified in a human donor with classical Hodgkin lymphoma. This chain links TRBV6-6 with TRBJ2-7, with D unresolved. The sequencing used peripheral blood mononuclear cells (PBMCs), collected at baseline. CDR3: CASSYGGTYEQYF. CDR3 bases: TGTGCCAGCAGTTATGGCGGAACCTACGAGCAGTACTTC.